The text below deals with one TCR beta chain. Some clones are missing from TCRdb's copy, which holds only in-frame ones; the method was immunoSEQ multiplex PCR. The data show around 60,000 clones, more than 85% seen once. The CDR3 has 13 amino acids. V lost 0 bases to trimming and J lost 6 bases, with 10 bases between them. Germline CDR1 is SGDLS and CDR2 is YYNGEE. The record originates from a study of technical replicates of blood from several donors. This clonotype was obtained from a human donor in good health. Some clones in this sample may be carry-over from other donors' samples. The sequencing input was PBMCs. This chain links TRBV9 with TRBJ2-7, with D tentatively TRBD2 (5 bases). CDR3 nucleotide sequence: TGTGCCAGCAGCGTAGCAGGAGGAGGCGAGCAGTACTTC. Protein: CASSVAGGGEQYF.